This TCR beta chain was captured in a study of blood T cells in healthy people across ages. This clonotype was recorded a few times. Healthy individuals of Caucasian origin from Russia, aged roughly 6 to 90, served as donors. A second PCR of 7 to 11 cycles used a sample-barcoded 5' primer and a J-beta primer mix. MiXCR, applied by TCRdb to the 5' RACE reads, yields one record per CDR3 protein. This table holds 1.5 million to 2 million distinct CDR3 sequences, about 28% found once. This CDR3 contains 14 residues. Trimming pared 5 bases from V and 0 bases from J, leaving 12 bases between. The germline CDR1 and CDR2 sequences are SGHRS and YFSETQ.

The material sequenced was blood. This receptor was taken from a woman aged 30 to 39 in good health. The rearrangement joins TRBV5-1 to TRBJ2-7; no definite D call. This CDR3 reads CASRPDRNSYEQYF. CDR3 bases: TGCGCCAGCAGGCCCGACCGCAACTCCTACGAGCAGTACTTC. The variable domain in full, completed from reference TRBV5-1 and TRBJ2-7, reads KAGVTQTPRYLIKTRGQQVTLSCSPISGHRSVSWYQQTPGQGLQFLFEYFSETQRNKGNFPGRFSGRQFSNSRSEMNVSTLELGDSALYLCASRPDRNSYEQYFGPGTRLTVT.